The 20 T cell receptor beta chains presented below share a single source sample, sequenced in a study of blood T cell repertoires in COVID-19 (dated by TCRdb to the early 2020s). The library was produced with the immunoSEQ multiplex PCR assay. Entries here come from immuneACCESS through TCRdb and include only in-frame sequences with V and J called. Some clones fail to appear in such tables; in the studies checked, an unresolved V gene covers under half of the shortfall, and the cause of the remainder is unknown. This sample has approximately 100,000 clones in its table, and about 85% of those were observed once. About an eighth of the sample is taken by the ten largest. The sequencing sample was made of peripheral blood. The receptors originated from a human donor in a cohort sampled during active COVID-19.

V and J are TRBV4-3 and TRBJ1-2, with TRBD1 matching 10 bases. This CDR3 is built from 15 residues. Trimming removed 4 bases from V and 4 bases from J; junction bases left unmatched: 6. The V gene's germline CDR1 is LGHNA and CDR2 YSLEER. The CDR3 is CASSPLGTGVYGYTF. The CDR3 region has the DNA TGCGCCAGCAGCCCCCTCGGGACAGGGGTCTATGGCTACACCTTC.

The rearrangement joins TRBV6-5 to TRBJ2-5; D perhaps matches TRBD2 (6 bases). The CDR3 is 15 residues long. CDR1 is MNHEY, CDR2 SVGAGI, per germline. V was cut by 5 bases and J by 1 base, with 14 bases left in between. CDR3 residues: CASSRDGSGQETQYF. CDR3 nucleotide sequence: TGTGCCAGCAGTAGGGACGGGAGCGGCCAAGAGACCCAGTACTTC.

For this clone: Its ends do not fully match the called genes, so a read error is possible. This chain uses TRBV2 with TRBJ1-2; 7 nucleotides align to TRBD1. Germline V gene lookup returns CDR1 SNHLY and CDR2 FYNNEI. CDR3 length: 14 amino acids. CDR3 nucleotides: TGTGCCAGCAGCTCGGACAGGACTTTACCTTCGGTGGGCTTC. This translates into CASSSDRTLPSVGF.

The CDR3 DNA reads TGTGCCAGCAGTACGCAGTCTCAGGGGATTTATGGCTACACCTTC. It specifies CASSTQSQGIYGYTF. This sequence joins TRBV6-5 and TRBJ1-2, with a possible D match to TRBD1 (6 bases). This CDR3 has 15 residues. Germline-derived CDR1 and CDR2 are MNHEY and SVGAGI. The V gene lost 5 bases and the J gene lost 5 bases, with 18 bases spanning the gap.

CDR3 nucleotide sequence: TGTGCCAGCACCGTTAGCGGTACCTACAATGAGCAGTTCTTC. As protein: CASTVSGTYNEQFF. The rearrangement joins TRBV9 to TRBJ2-1; weak D call: TRBD2 (6 bases). V lost 6 bases and J lost 2, with 12 bases in between. Germline V lookup: CDR1 SGDLS, CDR2 YYNGEE. The CDR3 extends over 14 amino acids.

This clone was seen just once. This rearrangement joins TRBV4-3 to TRBJ2-3; the match to TRBD2 covers 7 bases. Germline CDR1 and CDR2: LGHNA and YSLEER. The CDR3 has 17 amino acids. With V trimmed by 4 bases and J by 6 bases, 16 bases remained unmatched. The CDR3 region is CASSRPGPTSLPDTQYF. The CDR3 DNA reads as TGCGCCAGCAGCCGACCGGGGCCGACTAGCCTCCCGGATACGCAGTATTTT.

J is TRBJ1-1 and V is TRBV15; tentative D call: TRBD1 (5 bases). The CDR3 spans 13 residues. V was clipped by 2 bases and J by 8 bases, with 12 bases between them. CDR1 is LNHNV and CDR2 is YYDKDF in the germline V gene (reference sequence). The DNA for the CDR3 is TGTGCCACCAGCAGACCTCAGGGCCGAGAAGCTTTCTTT. Translating it yields CATSRPQGREAFF.

J is TRBJ2-1 and V is TRBV11-2, with TRBD2 matching over 15 bases. Per germline, CDR1 SGHAT and CDR2 FQNNGV. The junction had 14 bases not matched to a gene; V was cut back by 5 bases and J by 9 bases. The CDR3 has 18 amino acids. The CDR3 DNA follows: TGTGCCAGCAGCGCCGGACTAGCGGGGGGGCATGAAGGTGGTGAGCAGTTCTTC. Its translation: CASSAGLAGGHEGGEQFF.

J is TRBJ1-3 and V is TRBV5-4; 7 positions agree with TRBD1. V lost 4 bases, J lost 1 base, and 5 bases stayed unmatched. The CDR3 runs 15 residues. CDR1 and CDR2 (germline): SGHNT, YYREEE (reference sequence). CDR3 bases: TGTGCCAGCAGCCAGGACAGGAGTTCTGGAAACACCATATATTTT. It encodes CASSQDRSSGNTIYF.

The rearrangement uses TRBV5-1 and TRBJ1-1; 10 nucleotides agree with TRBD1. Germline assignment: CDR1 SGHRS and CDR2 YFSETQ. The CDR3 totals 14 residues. With 4 bases clipped from V and 6 bases from J, the junction kept 6 bases outside the gene matches. The CDR3 reads CASSPTGTGAEAFF. In DNA form, the CDR3 reads TGCGCCAGCAGCCCCACCGGGACAGGGGCTGAAGCTTTCTTT.

This clone showed up just a few times. The chain recombines TRBV5-1 with TRBJ1-2, with TRBD1 matching over 7 bases. In germline, CDR1 is SGHRS, CDR2 YFSETQ. The V and J ends lost 0 bases and 3 bases, in that order; junction bases with no gene match: 5. The CDR3 is 15 residues long. The CDR3: CASSLGTGPDYGYTF. The CDR3, as DNA: TGCGCCAGCAGCTTGGGGACAGGCCCAGACTATGGCTACACCTTC.

The J gene is TRBJ2-2, the V gene TRBV7-3; 10 bases are a match to TRBD2. Germline CDR1 reads SGHTA; CDR2 reads FQGTGA. The CDR3 sequence is 16 residues long. Losses at the gene ends were 5 bases for V and 1 base for J; bases not matched to a gene: 4. DNA for the CDR3: TGTGCCAGCAGCAACAGACTAGCGGGGAACACCGGGGAGCTGTTTTTT. Residues: CASSNRLAGNTGELFF.

The genes are TRBV28 and TRBJ2-1; 12 nucleotides align to TRBD2. The CDR3 length is 16 residues. V lost 5 bases to trimming and J lost 9 bases; unmatched junction nucleotides: 11. Germline V gene lookup returns CDR1 MDHEN and CDR2 SYDVKM. This CDR3 reads CASSPTRLAGAGEQFF. In DNA form, the CDR3 reads TGTGCCAGCAGTCCCACCAGACTAGCGGGAGCGGGTGAGCAGTTCTTC.

Turning to this clone: The sample holds other DNA sequences that translate to the same CDR3. V usage is TRBV6-5 and J usage is TRBJ2-3, with 8 bases that match TRBD2. Germline V lookup: CDR1 MNHEY, CDR2 SVGAGI. Trimming removed 0 bases from V and 4 bases from J; junction bases left unmatched: 3. The CDR3 loop spans 15 amino acids. CDR3 loop: CASSYSGLGADTQYF. CDR3 DNA: TGTGCCAGCAGTTACTCGGGACTAGGTGCAGATACGCAGTATTTT.

The chain couples TRBV4-2 to TRBJ2-7; TRBD2 matches at 13 bases. J was trimmed by 0 bases and V by 0 bases; bases with no gene match: 8. The length of the CDR3 is 19 residues. CDR1 is LGHNA, CDR2 YNFKEQ, per germline. The CDR3: CASSQDYGTSGISSYEQYF. The CDR3 DNA sequence: TGTGCCAGCAGCCAAGATTATGGGACTAGCGGGATAAGCTCCTACGAGCAGTACTTC.

This clone was seen more than once but under ten times. The gene calls are TRBV30 and TRBJ2-3; D remains unclear. The length of the CDR3 is 12 residues. Germline V gene lookup returns CDR1 GTSNPN and CDR2 SVGIG (reference sequence). V lost 5 bases to trimming and J lost 1 base, with 7 bases between them. CDR3 sequence: CAWGRGTDTQYF. CDR3 coding DNA: TGTGCCTGGGGGCGAGGCACAGATACGCAGTATTTT.

The CDR3 DNA reads TGTGCCAGCACAGAAGGGGGGACCCAGTACTTC. Residues: CASTEGGTQYF. The V and J genes are TRBV6-5 and TRBJ2-5; tentative D call: TRBD1 (6 bases). Germline V lookup: CDR1 MNHEY, CDR2 SVGAGI. The CDR3 length is 11 residues. V shed 7 bases and J shed 7 bases, with 10 bases lying between them.

This sequence joins TRBV6-2 or TRBV6-3 and TRBJ1-3, with 8 bases aligning to TRBD1. CDR1 and CDR2 (germline): MNHEY, SVGEGT. V lost 5 bases, J lost 7 bases, and 10 bases stayed unmatched. CDR3 size: 15 residues. The CDR3 protein is CASSTEDRAVNTIYF. The CDR3 DNA is TGTGCCAGCAGTACCGAGGACAGGGCCGTCAACACCATATATTTT.

V and J are TRBV10-3 and TRBJ1-1, with 8 bases aligning to TRBD1. The trim removed 6 bases at V and 5 bases at J, leaving 5 bases unmatched. CDR1 is ENHRY, CDR2 SYGVKD, per germline. This CDR3 has 13 residues. CDR3 DNA sequence: TGTGCCATCAGGGTGGACAGGGAGACTGAAGCTTTCTTT. It codes for CAIRVDRETEAFF.

This chain uses TRBV5-8 with TRBJ2-7; tentatively, D is TRBD2 (6 bases). There are 13 residues in the CDR3. The germline CDR1 and CDR2 sequences are SGHTS and YDEGEE. V lost 6 bases and J lost 3, with 13 bases in between. CDR3 nucleotides: TGTGCCAGCACGCGGCAGGGAGGCTACGAGCAGTACTTC. It is translated as CASTRQGGYEQYF.